This T cell receptor beta chain was captured in a study of T cell changes during pregnancy in multiple sclerosis. Data came from immunoSEQ multiplex PCR; TCRdb stores just in-frame clones and leaves some out. The table has tens of thousands of clones, around 93% seen once; the top ten hold around 1.8%. J gave up 6 bases and V 8 bases, and 12 bases lay outside the gene matches. Germline CDR1 reads MNHNS; CDR2 reads SASEGT. This CDR3 comprises 14 residues. The chain uses TRBV6-1 and TRBJ1-2; 7 bases align to TRBD1. The TCR comes from a female donor in good health, enrolled as a control in a pregnancy study. The starting material was peripheral blood, obtained in the first trimester of pregnancy. The CDR3 sequence is CASARGVGEHGYTF. The DNA of the CDR3 is TGTGCCAGCGCCAGGGGGGTCGGAGAGCATGGCTACACCTTC.